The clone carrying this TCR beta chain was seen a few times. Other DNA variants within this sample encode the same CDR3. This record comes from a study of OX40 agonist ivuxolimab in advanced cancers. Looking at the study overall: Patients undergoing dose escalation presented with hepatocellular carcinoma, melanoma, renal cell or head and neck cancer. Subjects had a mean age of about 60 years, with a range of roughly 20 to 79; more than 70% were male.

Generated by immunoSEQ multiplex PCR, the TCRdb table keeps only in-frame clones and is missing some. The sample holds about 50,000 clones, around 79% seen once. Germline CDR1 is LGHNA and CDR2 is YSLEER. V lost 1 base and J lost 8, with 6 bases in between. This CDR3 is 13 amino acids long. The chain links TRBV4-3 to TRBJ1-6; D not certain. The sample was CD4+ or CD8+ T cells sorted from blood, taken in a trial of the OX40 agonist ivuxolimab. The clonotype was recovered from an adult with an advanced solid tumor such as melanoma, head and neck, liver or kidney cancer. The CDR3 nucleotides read TGCGCCAGCAGCCAAGTGGAAGATTCACCCCTCCACTTT. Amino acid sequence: CASSQVEDSPLHF.